The 14 T cell receptor beta chains in this list originate from one sample, sequenced in a study of cytomegalovirus exposure and HLA in healthy donors. 13 Jbeta primers and 60 Vbeta primers were used for the PCR. The data were produced by immunoSEQ multiplex PCR, yet TCRdb's version contains in-frame clones alone and is incomplete. The sample shows 160,000 or so clones, 75% to 85% of them seen only once. The specimen sequenced was PBMCs. The source of these receptors is a woman aged 18-29 years in good health and CMV-seropositive.

The rearrangement links TRBV28 to TRBJ2-1; TRBD1 matches at 8 bases. Germline V gene lookup returns CDR1 MDHEN and CDR2 SYDVKM. Trimming at V came to 7 bases and at J to 9 bases, leaving 11 bases not matched to a gene. This CDR3 has 14 amino acids. The CDR3 region has the DNA TGTGCCAGCACCCCCTCCCCCGACAGGGGTGAGCAGTTCTTC. As protein: CASTPSPDRGEQFF.

This rearrangement joins TRBV10-3 to TRBJ2-7; TRBD1 is a possible D gene (8 bases). The germline gives CDR1 ENHRY, CDR2 SYGVKD. The CDR3 contains 16 residues. The V end was cut by 0 bases, the J end by 2 bases, with 14 bases between. As DNA, the CDR3 is TGTGCCATCAGTGAGTCGGACAGGGAGGGGCCCTACGAGCAGTACTTC. It translates to CAISESDREGPYEQYF.

This chain connects TRBV5-1 to TRBJ2-1, with TRBD2 matching 9 bases. The CDR3 is made up of 17 amino acids. Germline CDR1 SGHRS, CDR2 YFSETQ. V shed 0 bases and J 0 bases; nucleotides not matched to a gene: 4. DNA for the CDR3: TGCGCCAGCAGCTTGGCCCTAGCGGGGAGCTCCTACAATGAGCAGTTCTTC. Protein: CASSLALAGSSYNEQFF.

V usage is TRBV28 and J usage is TRBJ2-7; 9 positions match TRBD1. V shed 7 bases, J shed 4 bases, and the junction held 5 bases outside the gene matches. This CDR3 spans 13 amino acids. The V gene's germline CDR1 is MDHEN and CDR2 SYDVKM. CDR3 coding DNA: TGTGCCAGCAAGGAACAGGGGGCTTACGAGCAGTACTTC. This gives the protein CASKEQGAYEQYF. Full variable domain (missing parts from reference TRBV28 and TRBJ2-7): DVKVTQSSRYLVKRTGEKVFLECVQDMDHENMFWYRQDPGLGLRLIYFSYDVKMKEKGDIPEGYSVSREKKERFSLILESASTNQTSMYLCASKEQGAYEQYFGPGTRLTVT.

This clone appeared a few times. This chain links TRBV7-2 with TRBJ1-5, with D perhaps TRBD1 (6 bases). The germline V gene has CDR1 SGHTA and CDR2 FQGNSA. V lost 5 bases to trimming and J lost 7 bases, with 18 bases between them. The CDR3 runs to 15 residues. As DNA, the CDR3 is TGTGCCAGCAGCCAGGCGGGGGGCCCGGCCCAGCCCCAGCATTTT. Its protein is CASSQAGGPAQPQHF.

The chain joins TRBV6-1 to TRBJ2-5; the match to TRBD2 covers 13 bases. With V trimmed by 4 bases and J by 6 bases, 8 bases remained unmatched. Germline V gene sequence: CDR1 MNHNS, CDR2 SASEGT. The CDR3 totals 16 residues. DNA of the CDR3: TGTGCCAGCAGTGGTATCCGGACTAGCGGGGGACAGACCCAGTACTTC. Protein: CASSGIRTSGGQTQYF.

The chain combines TRBV19 with TRBJ1-6, with 9 bases matching TRBD1. The V gene's germline CDR1 is LNHDA and CDR2 SQIVND (reference sequence). This CDR3 region has 16 residues. V dropped 5 bases and J dropped 6; count of bases not matched to a gene: 8. CDR3: CASSFEGQGFNSPLHF. DNA of the CDR3: TGTGCCAGTAGTTTCGAGGGACAGGGCTTTAATTCACCCCTCCACTTT. Together with reference TRBV19 and TRBJ1-6, the CDR3 gives the full variable domain: DGGITQSPKYLFRKEGQNVTLSCEQNLNHDAMYWYRQDPGQGLRLIYYSQIVNDFQKGDIAEGYSVSREKKESFPLTVTSAQKNPTAFYLCASSFEGQGFNSPLHFGNGTRLTVT.

Note on this clone: The junction departs from the called germline gene at one end, perhaps through a read error. The chain combines TRBV4-2 with TRBJ1-2, with D tentatively TRBD1 (5 bases). Germline CDR1 reads LGHNA; CDR2 reads YNFKEQ. This CDR3 is 13 amino acids long. The CDR3 bases are TGTGCCAGCAGTCCCGGGACTAAATATGGCTACACCTTC. This sequence encodes CASSPGTKYGYTF.

This clone was seen only once. The chain recombines TRBV28 with TRBJ1-5; the D gene is possibly TRBD1 (5 bases). This CDR3 region has 15 residues. The V end lost 3 bases, the J end lost 9 bases, and 18 bases lay between the germline ends. CDR1 is MDHEN and CDR2 is SYDVKM in the germline V gene. The CDR3 protein is CASSFGEQAIRPQHF. The CDR3 DNA reads TGTGCCAGCAGTTTCGGAGAACAGGCAATCAGGCCCCAGCATTTT.

The V and J genes are TRBV7-2 and TRBJ1-6; tentatively, D is TRBD1 (5 bases). Germline CDR1 is SGHTA and CDR2 is FQGNSA. The CDR3 totals 15 residues. The V end was cut by 5 bases, the J end by 5 bases, with 13 bases between. The CDR3 DNA reads as TGTGCCAGCAGCCCCGGGGGGGGACATAATTCACCCCTCCACTTT. Protein: CASSPGGGHNSPLHF.

The V call is TRBV4-1, the J call TRBJ1-2, with 12 positions matching TRBD1. Per germline, CDR1 MGHRA and CDR2 YSYEKL. The CDR3 is made up of 15 amino acids. J lost 6 bases, V lost 1 base, and 3 bases had no gene match. CDR3 loop: CASSQVGTGGDGYTF. The CDR3 DNA sequence: TGCGCCAGCAGCCAAGTGGGGACAGGGGGCGATGGCTACACCTTC.

The rearrangement links TRBV11-2 to TRBJ2-5; tentatively, D is TRBD1 (6 bases). This CDR3 comprises 18 residues. The V end lost 0 bases, the J end lost 2 bases, and 19 bases lay between the germline ends. Germline CDR1 and CDR2: SGHAT and FQNNGV. The CDR3 bases are TGTGCCAGCAGCTTAGAATTCGGTCTGGTAGGGGGACAAGAGACCCAGTACTTC. It codes for CASSLEFGLVGGQETQYF.

The chain combines TRBV4-3 with TRBJ2-7; 7 bases match TRBD2. In germline, CDR1 is LGHNA, CDR2 YSLEER. This CDR3 is 13 amino acids long. J gave up 0 bases and V 9 bases, and 5 bases lay outside the gene matches. The CDR3 region is CASSAGDSYEQYF. Written as DNA, the CDR3 is TGCGCCAGTTCCGCGGGGGACTCCTACGAGCAGTACTTC.

A note on this clone: At one end, the junction sequence differs from germline, possibly due to a read error. This chain connects TRBV7-7 to TRBJ2-1; TRBD2 matches at 10 bases. There are 16 residues in the CDR3. Germline CDR1 is SSHAT and CDR2 is FNYEAQ (reference sequence). CDR3 sequence reads: CASSRTSGETYNEQFF. CDR3 coding DNA: TGTGCTAGCAGCCGAACTAGCGGGGAGACGTACAATGAGCAGTTCTTC.